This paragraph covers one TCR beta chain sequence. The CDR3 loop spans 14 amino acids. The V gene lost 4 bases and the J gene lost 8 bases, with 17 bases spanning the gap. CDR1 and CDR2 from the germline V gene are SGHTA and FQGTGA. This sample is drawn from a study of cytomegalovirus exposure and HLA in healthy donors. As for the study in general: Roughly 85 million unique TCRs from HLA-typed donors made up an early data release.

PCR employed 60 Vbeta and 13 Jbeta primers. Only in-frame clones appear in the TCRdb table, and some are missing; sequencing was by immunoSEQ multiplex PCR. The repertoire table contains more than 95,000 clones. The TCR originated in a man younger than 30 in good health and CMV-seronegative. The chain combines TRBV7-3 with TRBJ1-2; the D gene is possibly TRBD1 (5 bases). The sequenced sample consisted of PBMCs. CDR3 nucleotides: TGTGCCAGCAGCTCCTACGCCGGGGCGGGGGGCTACACCTTC. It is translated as CASSSYAGAGGYTF.